The 29 T cell receptor beta chains in this list originate from one sample, sequenced in a study of PD-L1 blockade in urothelial cancer. Repertoires were generated with immunoSEQ multiplex PCR, while TCRdb's copy carries only in-frame clones and drops some. The sample carries some 84,000 clones, about 80% recorded once. Source: PBMCs, taken around atezolizumab (anti-PD-L1) treatment. The receptor source for this set is a man between 65 and 85 years old with urothelial cancer.

The chain carries TRBV2 and TRBJ2-3; 10 nucleotides match TRBD2. CDR1 is SNHLY, CDR2 FYNNEI, per germline. V dropped 7 bases and J dropped 5; count of bases not matched to a gene: 6. The CDR3 length is 14 residues. The CDR3 reads CASTRAGGIDTQYF. Here the CDR3 DNA reads TGTGCCAGCACCCGAGCGGGGGGGATAGATACGCAGTATTTT.

This chain joins TRBV7-3 and TRBJ2-1; no definite D call. This CDR3 spans 14 amino acids. CDR1 and CDR2 (germline): SGHTA, FQGTGA. The V and J ends lost 5 bases and 0 bases respectively, with 8 bases between them. For the CDR3, the DNA is TGTGCCAGCAGCCCTGATAGCTCCTACAATGAGCAGTTCTTC. Its translation is CASSPDSSYNEQFF.

The genes are TRBV7-2 and TRBJ2-3, with a tentative D call TRBD2 (6 bases). Per germline, CDR1 SGHTA and CDR2 FQGNSA. The CDR3 runs to 14 residues. The V end lost 5 bases, the J end lost 3 bases, and 12 bases lay between the germline ends. This CDR3 reads CASSPPGGTDTQYF. In DNA form, the CDR3 reads TGTGCCAGCAGCCCCCCCGGGGGAACAGATACGCAGTATTTT.

This chain connects TRBV6-1 to TRBJ2-2, with D possibly being TRBD2 (5 bases). Trimming shortened V by 9 bases and J by 5 bases, and 10 bases separated the two germline ends. Germline V gene sequence: CDR1 MNHNS, CDR2 SASEGT. CDR3 size: 12 residues. The CDR3 DNA is TGTGCCAGTGATCGGGAAACCGGGGAGCTGTTTTTT. Protein sequence: CASDRETGELFF.

This clone has more than one count but fewer than ten. V usage is TRBV5-1 and J usage is TRBJ2-1; 11 bases are shared with TRBD1. V dropped 4 bases and J dropped 7; count of bases not matched to a gene: 4. Germline V gene sequence: CDR1 SGHRS, CDR2 YFSETQ. This CDR3 contains 14 residues. Here the CDR3 reads CASSRGQGGNEQFF. The CDR3 DNA reads as TGCGCCAGCAGCCGGGGACAGGGGGGGAATGAGCAGTTCTTC.

The V and J genes are TRBV4-1 and TRBJ2-1; D unresolved. Germline V lookup: CDR1 MGHRA, CDR2 YSYEKL. Between the trimmed V and J ends, which lost 0 bases and 6 bases, there was a span of 12 bases. CDR3 size: 15 residues. The CDR3, as DNA: TGCGCCAGCAGCCAAGATTCCCTAGTTGGCAATGAGCAGTTCTTC. This codes for CASSQDSLVGNEQFF.

A word on this clone: A junction end diverges from the germline sequence, so it may reflect a read error. The CDR3 reads CSVEGQWGGETQYF. Written as DNA, the CDR3 is TGCAGCGTAGAAGGACAGTGGGGGGGAGAGACCCAGTACTTC. The chain employs TRBV29-1 and TRBJ2-5; D perhaps matches TRBD2 (7 bases). The CDR3 has 14 residues. The germline gives CDR1 SQVTM, CDR2 ANQGSEA.

The chain employs TRBV2 and TRBJ2-1; TRBD2 might be the D (5 bases). The germline gives CDR1 SNHLY, CDR2 FYNNEI. V was pared by 6 bases and J by 8 bases, with 11 bases between. The CDR3 runs 12 residues. In DNA form, the CDR3 reads TGTGCCAGCAGAGGACTGGGCCATGAGCAGTTCTTC. Translated: CASRGLGHEQFF. The full variable domain, rest sourced from reference TRBV2 and TRBJ2-1, is EPEVTQTPSHQVTQMGQEVILRCVPISNHLYFYWYRQILGQKVEFLVSFYNNEISEKSEIFDDQFSVERPDGSNFTLKIRSTKLEDSAMYFCASRGLGHEQFFGPGTRLTVL.

The genes are TRBV7-9 and TRBJ2-4; D remains ambiguous. V was trimmed by 1 base and J by 0 bases, leaving 16 bases between them. Germline V gene lookup returns CDR1 SEHNR and CDR2 FQNEAQ (reference sequence). This CDR3 contains 18 residues. In DNA form, the CDR3 reads TGTGCCAGCAGCTTAGTTCAGGTCCACCTACTAGCCAAAAACATTCAGTACTTC. This sequence encodes CASSLVQVHLLAKNIQYF. Supplemented by reference TRBV7-9 and TRBJ2-4, the full variable domain reads DTGVSQNPRHKITKRGQNVTFRCDPISEHNRLYWYRQTLGQGPEFLTYFQNEAQLEKSRLLSDRFSAERPKGSFSTLEIQRTEQGDSAMYLCASSLVQVHLLAKNIQYFGAGTRLSVL.

The chain combines TRBV11-2 with TRBJ1-2, with 7 positions matching TRBD1. Germline CDR1 is SGHAT and CDR2 is FQNNGV. The J segment lost 4 bases and the V segment lost 5 bases, leaving 7 bases of the junction unmatched. The CDR3 extends over 14 amino acids. The CDR3 is CASSPRQGFYGYTF. The CDR3 nucleotides are TGTGCCAGCAGCCCGCGACAGGGCTTCTATGGCTACACCTTC.

This clone occurred a few times. The CDR3 loop reads CASNRDSSPYEQYF. CDR3 bases: TGTGCCAGCAACCGGGACAGTTCCCCCTACGAGCAGTACTTC. This sequence joins TRBV25-1 and TRBJ2-7; 7 positions agree with TRBD1. V lost 7 bases, J lost 2 bases, and 8 bases stayed unmatched. The germline V gene has CDR1 MGHDK and CDR2 SYGVNS. The CDR3 contains 14 residues.

The chain recombines TRBV7-2 with TRBJ2-3; TRBD2 agrees at 11 bases. Germline assignment: CDR1 SGHTA and CDR2 FQGNSA. The trim removed 5 bases at V and 2 bases at J, leaving 6 bases unmatched. There are 16 residues in the CDR3. The CDR3 DNA reads TGTGCCAGCAGCCCCGGGACTAGCGGAAACACAGATACGCAGTATTTT. It encodes CASSPGTSGNTDTQYF.

The chain recombines TRBV6-5 with TRBJ1-1; D call uncertain. CDR1 and CDR2 (germline): MNHEY, SVGAGI. This CDR3 spans 13 amino acids. Trimming pared 5 bases from V and 0 bases from J, leaving 7 bases between. Written as DNA, the CDR3 is TGTGCCAGCAGTCAGGTTATGAACACTGAAGCTTTCTTT. This codes for CASSQVMNTEAFF.

The chain employs TRBV7-6 and TRBJ1-2; D perhaps matches TRBD1 (6 bases). Trimming took off 1 base at V and 4 bases at J, with 19 bases between the two ends. Germline CDR1 and CDR2: SGHVS and FNYEAQ. This CDR3 has 17 amino acids. CDR3 in amino acids: CASSLEKAGARGYGYTF. The CDR3 DNA reads as TGTGCCAGCAGCTTAGAAAAGGCGGGGGCCCGCGGCTATGGCTACACCTTC.

The chain uses TRBV5-4 and TRBJ1-4; possibly TRBD1 for D (6 bases). CDR1 is SGHNT, CDR2 YYREEE, per germline (reference sequence). CDR3 length equals 14 residues. V dropped 0 bases and J dropped 7 bases, with 10 bases sitting between them. CDR3 region: CASSLGRGSEKLFF. As DNA, the CDR3 is TGTGCCAGCAGCTTGGGCAGGGGTAGTGAAAAACTGTTTTTT.

This clone has a single count. The chain carries TRBV18 and TRBJ2-2; maybe TRBD1 (6 bases). CDR3 length: 14 amino acids. The V end lost 3 bases, the J end lost 2 bases, and 7 bases lay between the germline ends. The germline CDR1 and CDR2 sequences are KGHSH and LQKENI. In nucleotides, the CDR3 is TGTGCCAGCTCACCGGGACAAAACACCGGGGAGCTGTTTTTT. Protein: CASSPGQNTGELFF.

V and J are TRBV11-1 and TRBJ1-2; TRBD1 matches at 7 bases. The CDR3 runs to 14 residues. V was clipped by 3 bases and J by 3 bases; unmatched bases: 4. Germline V gene lookup returns CDR1 SGHAT and CDR2 FQDESV (reference sequence). In DNA, the CDR3 is TGTGCCAGCAGCTTTCGACAGGGTGACTATGGCTACACCTTC. Translated: CASSFRQGDYGYTF.

This sequence joins TRBV5-4 and TRBJ1-1, with D maybe TRBD1 (6 bases). V lost 0 bases and J 10 bases, leaving 25 bases between the germline ends. Germline CDR1 SGHNT, CDR2 YYREEE (reference sequence). This CDR3 spans 17 amino acids. The CDR3 DNA reads TGTGCCAGCAGCTTGGAGGGGCGACAGGTCCCACGACCTCCAGCTTTCTTT. This translates into CASSLEGRQVPRPPAFF.

The chain joins TRBV4-3 to TRBJ2-7; TRBD2 agrees at 7 bases. The germline V gene encodes CDR1 LGHNA and CDR2 YSLEER. The CDR3 is 16 residues long. The junction had 8 bases not matched to a gene; V was cut back by 3 bases and J by 0 bases. The DNA for the CDR3 is TGCGCCAGCAGCCACGCGGGAGTTCGAGGCTCCTACGAGCAGTACTTC. This encodes CASSHAGVRGSYEQYF.

The V gene is TRBV30, the J gene TRBJ2-7; 7 bases map to TRBD2. J was trimmed by 3 bases and V by 4 bases; bases with no gene match: 6. Germline assignment: CDR1 GTSNPN and CDR2 SVGIG (reference sequence). The CDR3 runs 13 residues. The CDR3 sequence: CAWIKRDRYEQYF. In DNA, the CDR3 is TGTGCCTGGATCAAGCGGGATCGCTACGAGCAGTACTTC. The full variable domain, rest sourced from reference TRBV30 and TRBJ2-7, is SQTIHQWPATLVQPVGSPLSLECTVEGTSNPNLYWYRQAAGRGLQLLFYSVGIGQISSEVPQNLSASRPQDRQFILSSKKLLLSDSGFYLCAWIKRDRYEQYFGPGTRLTVT.

V is TRBV9 and J is TRBJ2-1; TRBD1 matches at 9 bases. Germline CDR1 reads SGDLS; CDR2 reads YYNGEE. The CDR3 has 13 residues. After removal of 7 bases from V and 10 bases from J, the junction contained 9 bases not matched to a gene. Here the CDR3 DNA reads TGTGCCAGCGGCGGTACAGGGGGCGCCGAGCAGTTCTTC. Amino acids: CASGGTGGAEQFF.

The chain uses TRBV6-4 and TRBJ1-1, with 9 bases that match TRBD1. After removal of 6 bases from V and 6 bases from J, the junction contained 8 bases not matched to a gene. Per germline, CDR1 MRHNA and CDR2 SNTAGT. This CDR3 has 14 residues. CDR3 sequence (DNA): TGTGCCAGCAGAGGGACAGGGAATAGCGCTGAAGCTTTCTTT. This encodes CASRGTGNSAEAFF.

The chain couples TRBV6-5 to TRBJ2-1; D call uncertain. CDR1 and CDR2 (germline): MNHEY, SVGAGI. V was shortened by 5 bases and J by 2 bases, with 7 bases between the two germline ends. CDR3 length: 13 residues. Here the CDR3 DNA reads TGTGCCAGCAGTACGCTAGCCTACAATGAGCAGTTCTTC. Its translation is CASSTLAYNEQFF.

V and J are TRBV4-1 and TRBJ2-7; a possible D gene is TRBD1 (7 bases). CDR1 and CDR2 (germline): MGHRA, YSYEKL. CDR3 length: 15 residues. The V end lost 1 base, the J end lost 2 bases, and 12 bases lay between the germline ends. CDR3 in amino acids: CASSQGTGGTYEQYF. CDR3 DNA: TGCGCCAGCAGCCAAGGGACAGGAGGGACCTACGAGCAGTACTTC.

The chain links TRBV20-1 to TRBJ2-3, with TRBD2 matching over 10 bases. Germline V gives CDR1 DFQATT, CDR2 SNEGSKA (reference sequence). The junction had 3 bases not matched to a gene; V was cut back by 6 bases and J by 9 bases. The CDR3 totals 11 residues. CDR3 in amino acids: CSAQREGTQYF. Here the CDR3 DNA reads TGCAGTGCGCAGCGGGAGGGAACGCAGTATTTT.

The rearrangement uses TRBV6-1 and TRBJ1-1; TRBD1 matches at 7 bases. With 9 bases clipped from V and 7 bases from J, the junction kept 5 bases outside the gene matches. The CDR3 sequence is 11 residues long. Germline CDR1 is MNHNS and CDR2 is SASEGT. The CDR3 coding sequence is TGTGCCAGTGCCCAGGGGGTTGAAGCTTTCTTT. Translating it yields CASAQGVEAFF.

The chain carries TRBV7-3 and TRBJ2-1, with D possibly matching TRBD1 (6 bases). This CDR3 region has 13 residues. Trimming cost V 4 bases and J 5 bases, with 9 bases left between them. CDR1 is SGHTA and CDR2 is FQGTGA in the germline V gene. CDR3 region: CASSSDSNNEQFF. CDR3 nucleotides: TGTGCCAGCAGCTCGGACAGTAACAATGAGCAGTTCTTC. Based on the CDR3 plus reference TRBV7-3 and TRBJ2-1, the full variable domain is GAGVSQTPSNKVTEKGKYVELRCDPISGHTALYWYRQSLGQGPEFLIYFQGTGAADDSGLPNDRFFAVRPEGSVSTLKIQRTERGDSAVYLCASSSDSNNEQFFGPGTRLTVL.

The chain is built from TRBV6-1 and TRBJ1-1, with D possibly matching TRBD1 (6 bases). V gave up 4 bases and J gave up 3 bases, with 12 bases separating them. The germline CDR1 and CDR2 sequences are MNHNS and SASEGT. The CDR3 spans 14 residues. The DNA for the CDR3 is TGTGCCAGCAGTGCCACAGGGAGGGACACTGAAGCTTTCTTT. Its protein is CASSATGRDTEAFF.

The V and J genes are TRBV2 and TRBJ2-3; possibly TRBD2 for D (7 bases). This CDR3 contains 15 residues. Germline values: CDR1 SNHLY, CDR2 FYNNEI. Trimming took 3 bases from V and 8 from J, leaving 18 bases between them. The CDR3 coding sequence is TGTGCCAGCAGTGAGTTAGGGGGGGGGCCGGGTACGCAGTATTTT. It specifies CASSELGGGPGTQYF.